This TCR beta chain was sequenced in a study of blood T cell repertoires in COVID-19. The wider study: There were acute and convalescent COVID-19 samples, and they came from the United States, Italy and Spain. The analysed material was cDNA or gDNA that came from T cells, B-cell-depleted T cells, or PBMCs.

In the original processing: Amplification of reference gene primers provided the estimated nucleated cell counts. Only in-frame clones appear in the TCRdb table, and some are missing; sequencing was by immunoSEQ multiplex PCR. V, J and clone size are taken as reported in that table, and D and trimming were inferred from the DNA itself. Of roughly 100,000 clones in the sample, 86% are singletons; the top ten hold 20% to 30%. The CDR3 is 17 residues long. Germline CDR1 SEHNR, CDR2 FQNEAQ (reference sequence). V was pared by 4 bases and J by 2 bases, with 9 bases of the junction left unmatched. The source of this sequence is a human donor in a cohort sampled during active COVID-19. This chain uses TRBV7-9 with TRBJ1-5, with TRBD1 matching 9 bases. Source material: peripheral blood. The CDR3 spells CASSSAGTGYGNQPQHF. The CDR3 region has the DNA TGTGCCAGCAGCTCAGCCGGGACAGGGTATGGCAATCAGCCCCAGCATTTT.